The rows below give T cell receptor beta chains drawn from one sample of a study of cytomegalovirus exposure and HLA in healthy donors. Sequencing was performed with immunoSEQ multiplex PCR; in TCRdb, only in-frame clones are kept and a portion is missing. This sample has approximately 200,000 clones; around 74% occur once, and the top ten carry roughly 1.4%. Sequences were obtained from PBMCs. The receptor set was obtained from a girl aged 5-17 years in good health and CMV-seropositive. Both conserved end residues are part of each CDR3.

length | V | CDR3
13 | TRBV19 | CASSIVNRGEAFF
17 | TRBV5-1 | CASSTQDRVGSFTEAFF
15 | TRBV9 | CASSVGGGAANVLTF
11 | TRBV20-1 | CSGTSAYEQFF
13 | TRBV7-9 | CASSWTSTGELFF
18 | TRBV7-4 | CASSLEAGSVAGANVLTF
15 | TRBV4-3 | CASSQETGGYQPQHF
16 | TRBV4-2 | CASSQASGGAYNEQFF
13 | TRBV7-7 | CASRGLAAGELFF
13 | TRBV5-1 | CASRGKQETEAFF
17 | TRBV11-3 | CASSPLYGTSGINEQFF
14 | TRBV11-3 | CASSLDPISGTQYF
14 | TRBV5-4 | CASSLAGSGDTQYF
15 | TRBV30 | CAWSGTVFVNTEAFF
15 | TRBV2 | CASNREIGHNQPQHF
14 | TRBV9 | CASSVGQGGNEQFF
14 | TRBV10-2 | CASEDRSNNSPLHF
14 | TRBV10-3 | CAISESNRAYEQYF
14 | TRBV5-1 | CASSSSGGYNEQFF
15 | TRBV6-5 | CASRPPGSSGNTIYF
14 | TRBV5-1 | CASSVGAGGYEQYF
14 | TRBV10-3 | CAISISGTGAEQYF
15 | TRBV6-4 | CASSPTGNPSYEQYF
16 | TRBV7-6 | CASSPRAGGPQETQYF
17 | TRBV15 | CATSRDRRPSGRNEQFF
17 | TRBV10-3 | CAISESWSGGAADTQYF
16 | TRBV27 | CASSLGAGTMNTEAFF
14 | TRBV30 | CAWRGQGAGTEAFF
15 | TRBV7-8 | CASSLYDRSESGYTF
10 | TRBV30 | CAWAVRFAFF
17 | TRBV7-9 | CASSLSRARLNTGELFF
15 | TRBV12-5 | CASGLVSGTNEKLFF
16 | TRBV4-2 | CASSFTTGTGSHEQYF
15 | TRBV27 | CASSLTSGWTDTQYF
16 | TRBV7-8 | CASSPLRAGVVETQYF
15 | TRBV4-1 | CASSQESNINYGYTF
14 | TRBV11-2 | CASSLGQGTYGYTF
17 | TRBV5-6 | CASSGRVGQHSSYEQYF
12 | TRBV18 | CASSSESETQYF
14 | TRBV5-8 | CASSKAGVGNTIYF
16 | TRBV6-7 | CASTELAGGPYNEQFF
14 | TRBV7-6 | CASSLRDRSYEQYF
14 | TRBV21-1 | CASSKVEPLETQYF
15 | TRBV7-9 | CASSSTAGTVYGYTF
20 | TRBV5-1 | CASSLVVGGGGAPIQETQYF
14 | TRBV27 | CASSFLQGNTEAFF
14 | TRBV5-8 | CASSFDSSYNEQFF
16 | TRBV5-4 | CASSSELAGSTDTQYF
12 | TRBV10-2 | CASGTLAYEQYF
14 | TRBV2 | CASSGGPNTGELFF